The 18 T cell receptor beta chains below were found in one sample sequenced in a study of blood T cell repertoires in COVID-19. The assay was immunoSEQ multiplex PCR, and TCRdb's table has in-frame clones only and misses some. The sample lists 350,000 to 500,000 clones; around nine tenths were seen once. Specimen: PBMCs or T cells enriched from blood (not recorded which). The receptors shown here come from a young woman who had been exposed to COVID-19.

J is TRBJ1-1 and V is TRBV30; D is uncertain. Trimming took 5 bases from V and 5 from J, leaving 9 bases between them. This CDR3 contains 11 residues. Germline CDR1 and CDR2: GTSNPN and SVGIG (reference sequence). CDR3 amino acids: CAWALETEAFF. The CDR3, as DNA: TGTGCCTGGGCCTTAGAAACTGAAGCTTTCTTT.

V usage is TRBV5-1 and J usage is TRBJ1-2, with D possibly being TRBD1 (6 bases). This CDR3 region has 14 residues. The V gene lost 2 bases and the J gene lost 6 bases, with 14 bases spanning the gap. Germline values: CDR1 SGHRS, CDR2 YFSETQ. CDR3: CASSFGQSSDGYTF. CDR3 DNA sequence: TGCGCCAGCAGCTTCGGACAGTCGAGCGATGGCTACACCTTC.

The CDR3 loop reads CASSLDLGVSDNEQFF. The CDR3 nucleotides are TGTGCCAGCAGCTTGGATTTAGGGGTTTCTGACAATGAGCAGTTCTTC. The chain employs TRBV5-4 and TRBJ2-1, with D tentatively TRBD1 (5 bases). This CDR3 contains 16 residues. The V end lost 0 bases, the J end lost 5 bases, and 15 bases lay between the germline ends. CDR1 SGHNT and CDR2 YYREEE come from the germline V gene (reference sequence). The full variable domain, completed using reference TRBV5-4 and TRBJ2-1, is ETGVTQSPTHLIKTRGQQVTLRCSSQSGHNTVSWYQQALGQGPQFIFQYYREEENGRGNFPPRFSGLQFPNYSSELNVNALELDDSALYLCASSLDLGVSDNEQFFGPGTRLTVL.

DNA for the CDR3: TGTGCCACCAGTGATCGGACAGGCGACCCCTACGAGCAGTACTTC. This sequence encodes CATSDRTGDPYEQYF. The J gene is TRBJ2-7, the V gene TRBV24-1; 7 bases agree with TRBD1. Germline loops: CDR1 KGHDR, CDR2 SFDVKD. CDR3 length equals 15 residues. V trimming: 3 bases; J trimming: 2 bases; junction bases outside the gene matches: 6.

This chain connects TRBV28 to TRBJ1-1; D possibly corresponds to TRBD1 (5 bases). The germline gives CDR1 MDHEN, CDR2 SYDVKM. V shed 4 bases and J shed 5 bases, with 14 bases lying between them. The CDR3 is 14 amino acids. CDR3 loop: CASSWPGGQTEAFF. CDR3 DNA sequence: TGTGCCAGCAGTTGGCCGGGAGGACAAACTGAAGCTTTCTTT.

The chain recombines TRBV6-4 with TRBJ2-3; 8 nucleotides align to TRBD2. Germline CDR1 and CDR2: MRHNA and SNTAGT. The CDR3 runs 16 residues. The ends lost 5 bases at V and 5 bases at J; junction bases unmatched: 12. In DNA, the CDR3 is TGTGCCAGCAGTCCCATTAGCGGGGAAGTTATAGATACGCAGTATTTT. Its translation is CASSPISGEVIDTQYF.

This chain uses TRBV7-9 with TRBJ1-1, with TRBD1 matching 7 bases. The V and J ends lost 6 bases and 5 bases, in that order; junction bases with no gene match: 3. The CDR3 spans 12 residues. Per germline, CDR1 SEHNR and CDR2 FQNEAQ (reference sequence). The CDR3 nucleotides are TGTGCCAGCAGAAAGGGACAGACTGAAGCTTTCTTT. It encodes CASRKGQTEAFF.

This clone was observed a single time. The J gene is TRBJ2-2, the V gene TRBV7-2, with D possibly matching TRBD1 (5 bases). The CDR3 has 16 residues. Germline CDR1 and CDR2: SGHTA and FQGNSA. Trimming removed 3 bases from V and 4 bases from J, with 15 bases in between. In DNA form, the CDR3 reads TGTGCCAGCAGCTTTCATGGGGCGATGGGCACCGGGGAGCTGTTTTTT. Translating gives CASSFHGAMGTGELFF. Filled out from reference TRBV7-2 and TRBJ2-2, the complete variable domain reads GAGVSQSPSNKVTEKGKDVELRCDPISGHTALYWYRQSLGQGLEFLIYFQGNSAPDKSGLPSDRFSAERTGGSVSTLTIQRTQQEDSAVYLCASSFHGAMGTGELFFGEGSRLTVL.

The V and J genes are TRBV27 and TRBJ2-1, with 11 bases fitting TRBD2. Germline CDR1 and CDR2: MNHEY and SMNVEV (reference sequence). Losses at the gene ends were 5 bases for V and 6 bases for J; bases not matched to a gene: 21. The length of the CDR3 is 20 residues. CDR3 DNA sequence: TGTGCCAGCAGTATTACGACAGGGTACGTAGCGGGAGGGCCTGTCAATGAGCAGTTCTTC. It specifies CASSITTGYVAGGPVNEQFF.

J is TRBJ1-1 and V is TRBV7-9; D unclear. Germline V lookup: CDR1 SEHNR, CDR2 FQNEAQ (reference sequence). Trimming removed 5 bases from V and 0 bases from J, with 10 bases in between. The CDR3 totals 14 residues. The DNA of the CDR3 is TGTGCCAGCAGCCCCCAGGCGATGAACACTGAAGCTTTCTTT. This encodes CASSPQAMNTEAFF.

The sample holds a few counts of this clone. V and J are TRBV5-6 and TRBJ1-2; possibly TRBD1 for D (6 bases). The CDR3 contains 14 residues. V gave up 4 bases and J gave up 0 bases, with 10 bases separating them. Per germline, CDR1 SGHDT and CDR2 YYEEEE. The CDR3, as DNA: TGTGCCAGCAGCCCAGGGGTTTCTAACTATGGCTACACCTTC. Translating gives CASSPGVSNYGYTF.

V gene TRBV15 combines with J gene TRBJ1-5; 7 bases are shared with TRBD1. The CDR3 totals 17 residues. CDR1 and CDR2 (germline): LNHNV, YYDKDF (reference sequence). Trimming took 1 base from V and 4 from J; bases not matched to a gene: 10. CDR3 coding DNA: TGTGCCACCAGCAGAGGTACCGGAGCCAGGGGGAATCAGCCCCAGCATTTT. Its protein product is CATSRGTGARGNQPQHF.

The V gene is TRBV11-3, the J gene TRBJ2-2; D gene unclear. Trimming removed 5 bases at V and 5 bases at J, with 9 bases between. The CDR3 consists of 13 residues. Germline V gene lookup returns CDR1 SGHNT and CDR2 YENEEA. CDR3 nucleotides: TGTGCCAGCAGCCAGTCCAGGACCGGGGAGCTGTTTTTT. It yields the protein CASSQSRTGELFF.

The gene calls are TRBV19 and TRBJ2-3, with 12 bases identical to TRBD2. The V gene end was trimmed by 4 bases and the J gene end by 5 bases; junction bases not matched to a gene: 4. Per germline, CDR1 LNHDA and CDR2 SQIVND (reference sequence). This CDR3 contains 15 residues. The CDR3 protein is CASSRLAGAGDTQYF. CDR3 bases: TGTGCCAGTAGTAGACTAGCGGGGGCAGGAGATACGCAGTATTTT.

This clone has just a few counts. The genes are TRBV9 and TRBJ1-4; 7 bases are a match to TRBD1. The CDR3 has 14 amino acids. Germline CDR1 and CDR2: SGDLS and YYNGEE. J gave up 5 bases and V 4 bases, and 5 bases lay outside the gene matches. The CDR3 loop is CASSPLTGNEKLFF. CDR3 nucleotide sequence: TGTGCCAGCAGCCCTCTGACAGGGAATGAAAAACTGTTTTTT.

V usage is TRBV6-1 and J usage is TRBJ1-4; 8 bases fit TRBD1. CDR1 is MNHNS, CDR2 SASEGT, per germline. V dropped 3 bases and J dropped 8; count of bases not matched to a gene: 8. The CDR3 length is 15 residues. The CDR3 DNA follows: TGTGCCAGCAGTGATGGATGGACAGGGAACGAAAAACTGTTTTTT. It specifies CASSDGWTGNEKLFF.

The rearrangement links TRBV20-1 to TRBJ2-7; D perhaps matches TRBD2 (5 bases). V lost 3 bases and J lost 1, with 10 bases in between. Germline assignment: CDR1 DFQATT and CDR2 SNEGSKA (reference sequence). The CDR3 consists of 13 residues. The CDR3 DNA reads TGCAGTGCTAGTCCGAGCGGATCCTACGAGCAGTACTTC. The encoded protein is CSASPSGSYEQYF.

V is TRBV7-2 and J is TRBJ1-6; TRBD1 aligns across 8 bases. The trim removed 5 bases at V and 6 bases at J, leaving 3 bases unmatched. CDR3 length: 14 residues. Germline V gene sequence: CDR1 SGHTA, CDR2 FQGNSA. The CDR3 region is CASSHRGTNSPLHF. DNA of the CDR3: TGTGCCAGCAGCCACAGGGGGACTAATTCACCCCTCCACTTT.